The 4 T cell receptor beta chains listed next were all sequenced from one sample in a study of human T cells and chemical hapten exposure. From the RACE reads, TCRdb called clonotypes with MiXCR, one entry per CDR3 protein. The sample has roughly 380,000 distinct CDR3 sequences, 4.5% to 6% seen once. Time point specified: pre-sensitization, week 0. Stated treatment: therapeutic diphenylcyclopropenone sensitization with weekly scalp DPC. The input for sequencing was whole blood, taken in connection with sensitization to the hapten diphenylcyclopropenone (DPC). Every receptor here comes from a woman aged 45-65 years with alopecia areata. Some clones in this sample may be carry-over from other donors' samples.

There are a few counts of this clonotype. The V and J genes are TRBV20-1 and TRBJ1-5; D not certain. This CDR3 is 13 amino acids long. Trimming took off 5 bases at V and 2 bases at J, with 10 bases between the two ends. Per the germline V gene, CDR1 is DFQATT and CDR2 is SNEGSKA (reference sequence). CDR3 in amino acids: CSAVESGNQPQHF. CDR3 sequence (DNA): TGCAGTGCTGTTGAGAGCGGCAATCAGCCCCAGCATTTT.

This chain uses TRBV5-1 with TRBJ1-1; possibly TRBD1 for D (5 bases). Trimming took off 4 bases at V and 8 bases at J, with 18 bases between the two ends. Germline CDR1 is SGHRS and CDR2 is YFSETQ. This CDR3 region has 14 residues. This CDR3 is CASSPEGRGSEAFF. The CDR3 nucleotides read TGCGCCAGCAGCCCCGAAGGGAGGGGATCAGAAGCTTTCTTT. Based on the CDR3 plus reference TRBV5-1 and TRBJ1-1, the full variable domain is KAGVTQTPRYLIKTRGQQVTLSCSPISGHRSVSWYQQTPGQGLQFLFEYFSETQRNKGNFPGRFSGRQFSNSRSEMNVSTLELGDSALYLCASSPEGRGSEAFFGQGTRLTVV.

This clonotype was counted a few times. The chain uses TRBV20-1 and TRBJ2-1; D is undetermined. The CDR3 runs 14 residues. In germline, CDR1 is DFQATT, CDR2 SNEGSKA (reference sequence). Between the trimmed V and J ends, which lost 3 bases and 4 bases, there was a span of 13 bases. CDR3 region: CSARRLLGYNEQFF. The CDR3 nucleotides are TGCAGTGCTAGGAGACTTCTAGGGTACAATGAGCAGTTCTTC.

This clonotype was seen at least ten times. The CDR3 nucleotides read TGTGCCAGCAGCCAATATTGGGACTCCGGATCCAAAAACATTCAGTACTTC. As protein: CASSQYWDSGSKNIQYF. V is TRBV4-2 and J is TRBJ2-4, with TRBD2 as a possible D gene (6 bases). The CDR3 runs 17 residues. Looked up from germline, CDR1 is LGHNA and CDR2 is YNFKEQ. The V gene lost 2 bases and the J gene lost 2 bases, with 16 bases spanning the gap.